Below are 9 T cell receptor beta chains sequenced from a single sample in a study of blood T cell repertoires in COVID-19. Sequencing used immunoSEQ multiplex PCR; TCRdb keeps in-frame clones, though not all of them. The table shows around 250,000 clones, with about 87% occurring only once. What was sequenced was PBMCs or T cells enriched from blood (not recorded which). These receptors all come from a woman in her 30s with acute COVID-19.

The chain combines TRBV5-1 with TRBJ2-1, with 10 bases lining up with TRBD2. Germline V gene data show CDR1 as SGHRS and CDR2 as YFSETQ. The CDR3 length is 15 residues. The junction had 9 bases not matched to a gene; V was cut back by 6 bases and J by 6 bases. DNA for the CDR3: TGCGCCAGCATCTTACTAGCGGGGACCTTCAATGAGCAGTTCTTC. Amino acids: CASILLAGTFNEQFF. Complete variable domain (other parts from reference TRBV5-1 and TRBJ2-1): KAGVTQTPRYLIKTRGQQVTLSCSPISGHRSVSWYQQTPGQGLQFLFEYFSETQRNKGNFPGRFSGRQFSNSRSEMNVSTLELGDSALYLCASILLAGTFNEQFFGPGTRLTVL.

The chain couples TRBV7-9 to TRBJ1-2, with 7 bases aligning to TRBD1. Unmatched junction bases numbered 15, after V lost 8 bases and J lost 6 bases. Germline V gives CDR1 SEHNR, CDR2 FQNEAQ (reference sequence). The CDR3 contains 15 residues. The chain's CDR3 is CASLGQDRPGHGYTF. CDR3 DNA: TGTGCCAGCCTCGGACAGGACAGGCCTGGCCATGGCTACACCTTC.

The V and J genes are TRBV20-1 and TRBJ2-7; D gene unclear. In germline, CDR1 is DFQATT, CDR2 SNEGSKA (reference sequence). Deletions cut 2 bases from V and 3 bases from J, with 5 bases between. The CDR3 extends over 11 amino acids. CDR3 bases: TGCAGTGCTAGATTCAGCTACGAGCAGTACTTC. The encoded protein is CSARFSYEQYF.

CDR3 bases: TGTGCCAGCAGTTCTCGACTAGCGGGAGTCCACAATGAGCAGTTCTTC. It specifies CASSSRLAGVHNEQFF. V usage is TRBV27 and J usage is TRBJ2-1, with 12 bases aligning to TRBD2. The CDR3 totals 16 residues. V trimming: 4 bases; J trimming: 5 bases; junction bases outside the gene matches: 6. Germline V gene lookup returns CDR1 MNHEY and CDR2 SMNVEV (reference sequence).

This clone was seen a single time. V usage is TRBV30 and J usage is TRBJ2-3, with D perhaps TRBD2 (5 bases). Germline loops: CDR1 GTSNPN, CDR2 SVGIG (reference sequence). Trimming cost V 3 bases and J 1 base, with 11 bases left between them. This CDR3 region has 14 residues. CDR3 nucleotide sequence: TGTGCCTGGAGCCCGGGATCGGGCACAGATACGCAGTATTTT. It is translated as CAWSPGSGTDTQYF.

The V gene is TRBV6-5, the J gene TRBJ2-7; TRBD1 aligns across 7 bases. Germline loops: CDR1 MNHEY, CDR2 SVGAGI. The CDR3 length is 14 residues. V lost 5 bases and J lost 2; bases outside the gene matches: 6. The CDR3 is CASSLDRIAYEQYF. The CDR3 region has the DNA TGTGCCAGCAGTCTGGACAGGATCGCCTACGAGCAGTACTTC.

This clone was observed a handful of times. The V and J genes are TRBV6-2 or TRBV6-3 and TRBJ2-7; 11 bases match TRBD2. The ends lost 4 bases at V and 7 bases at J; junction bases unmatched: 6. The germline CDR1 and CDR2 sequences are MNHEY and SVGEGT. The CDR3 consists of 14 residues. CDR3 nucleotides: TGTGCCAGCAGTTTTACTAGCGGGAGTCAGGAGCAGTACTTC. This encodes CASSFTSGSQEQYF.

This chain uses TRBV5-6 with TRBJ2-5, with D possibly being TRBD1 (5 bases). This CDR3 spans 14 amino acids. CDR1 and CDR2 (germline): SGHDT, YYEEEE. V lost 3 bases, J lost 2 bases, and 11 bases lay in between. The CDR3 nucleotides are TGTGCCAGCAGCTCCGTCCGACAGCAAGAGACCCAGTACTTC. Protein product: CASSSVRQQETQYF.

The CDR3 DNA reads TGTGCCATCAGTGCTGGGGGCGGTGGCTACACCTTC. This gives the protein CAISAGGGGYTF. The chain is built from TRBV10-3 and TRBJ1-2; a possible D gene is TRBD1 (6 bases). The germline gives CDR1 ENHRY, CDR2 SYGVKD. The CDR3 is 12 amino acids. V was shortened by 4 bases and J by 7 bases, with 10 bases between the two germline ends.